These T cell receptor beta chains were read from a single sample in a study of identical twins. A single record per CDR3 protein comes from TCRdb applying MiXCR to the 5' RACE reads. This table holds hundreds of thousands of distinct CDR3 sequences, about 20% found once. These data also featured in a second study, about T cells expressing NK-cell markers.

Sequenced material: PBMCs. These receptors all come from a woman aged 18 to 35 in good health. Each CDR3 is given with its conserved first and last residue. D genes are given only for firm matches. The size entry is marked missing in some rows and otherwise reads once, few, many or a size class.

d_gene: -
abundance: few
j_gene: TRBJ2-7
v_gene: TRBV15
CDR3aa: CATSREPTSQMNEQYF
CDR3nt: TGTGCCACCAGCAGAGAACCGACTAGTCAGATGAACGAGCAGTACTTC

d_gene: TRBD2
abundance: -
j_gene: TRBJ2-7
v_gene: TRBV20-1
CDR3aa: CSASSGTRAPEQYF
CDR3nt: TGCAGTGCTAGTTCAGGGACTAGGGCCCCCGAGCAGTACTTC

d_gene: -
abundance: -
j_gene: TRBJ2-5
v_gene: TRBV20-1
CDR3aa: CSARPGGAETQYF
CDR3nt: TGCAGTGCTAGACCGGGCGGGGCTGAGACCCAGTACTTC

d_gene: -
abundance: -
j_gene: TRBJ2-7
v_gene: TRBV2
CDR3aa: CASSDGNGYEQYF
CDR3nt: TGTGCCAGCAGTGATGGCAACGGCTACGAGCAGTACTTC

d_gene: -
abundance: -
j_gene: TRBJ2-3
v_gene: TRBV6-2/TRBV6-3
CDR3aa: CASSSTVDTQYF
CDR3nt: TGTGCCAGCAGTTCAACCGTAGATACGCAGTATTTT

d_gene: -
abundance: -
j_gene: TRBJ1-2
v_gene: TRBV4-3
CDR3aa: CASSQEGGYGYTF
CDR3nt: TGTGCCAGCAGCCAAGAAGGGGGCTATGGCTACACCTTC

d_gene: -
abundance: -
j_gene: TRBJ1-4
v_gene: TRBV20-1
CDR3aa: CSASVGEKLFF
CDR3nt: TGCAGTGCTAGCGTCGGTGAAAAACTGTTTTTT

d_gene: TRBD2
abundance: few
j_gene: TRBJ2-5
v_gene: TRBV4-1
CDR3aa: CASSQVLAGGRWRETQYF
CDR3nt: TGCGCCAGCAGCCAAGTACTAGCGGGGGGGAGGTGGCGAGAGACCCAGTACTTC

d_gene: -
abundance: few
j_gene: TRBJ2-2
v_gene: TRBV25-1
CDR3aa: CASGGYSGELFF
CDR3nt: TGTGCCAGTGGAGGGTATTCCGGGGAGCTGTTTTTT

d_gene: -
abundance: few
j_gene: TRBJ1-1
v_gene: TRBV20-1
CDR3aa: CSTSGPEGTEAFF
CDR3nt: -

d_gene: -
abundance: -
j_gene: TRBJ1-4
v_gene: TRBV10-3
CDR3aa: CAITNRPNEKLFF
CDR3nt: TGTGCCATCACGAACAGGCCCAATGAAAAACTGTTTTTT

d_gene: TRBD2
abundance: -
j_gene: TRBJ2-1
v_gene: TRBV18
CDR3aa: CASSRAGGPYHEQFF
CDR3nt: TGTGCCAGCTCACGAGCGGGAGGGCCGTACCACGAGCAGTTCTTC

d_gene: -
abundance: few
j_gene: TRBJ1-1
v_gene: TRBV20-1
CDR3aa: CSAIPLDRNMNTEAFF
CDR3nt: TGCAGTGCTATCCCACTCGACAGAAATATGAACACTGAAGCTTTCTTT

d_gene: -
abundance: -
j_gene: TRBJ1-2
v_gene: TRBV7-8
CDR3aa: CASSSDGLYGYTF
CDR3nt: TGTGCCAGCAGCTCGGACGGCTTATATGGCTACACCTTC

d_gene: -
abundance: -
j_gene: TRBJ2-1
v_gene: TRBV10-3
CDR3aa: CAIAMGYRYNEQFF
CDR3nt: TGTGCCATCGCAATGGGGTATCGGTACAATGAGCAGTTCTTC

d_gene: -
abundance: once
j_gene: TRBJ2-5
v_gene: TRBV28
CDR3aa: CASNNGGVEETQYF
CDR3nt: TGTGCCAGCAATAACGGTGGGGTCGAAGAGACCCAGTACTTC

d_gene: -
abundance: few
j_gene: TRBJ1-6
v_gene: TRBV20-1
CDR3aa: CSAKTSSGGTLHF
CDR3nt: TGCAGTGCTAAAACGTCCAGCGGGGGTACCCTCCACTTT

d_gene: TRBD2
abundance: -
j_gene: TRBJ2-1
v_gene: TRBV10-3
CDR3aa: CAIRPSGNNEQFF
CDR3nt: TGTGCCATCAGACCTAGCGGAAACAATGAGCAGTTCTTC

d_gene: -
abundance: -
j_gene: TRBJ2-7
v_gene: TRBV20-1
CDR3aa: CSASPAPYEQYF
CDR3nt: TGCAGTGCTAGCCCGGCCCCTTACGAGCAGTACTTC

d_gene: -
abundance: -
j_gene: TRBJ2-1
v_gene: TRBV9
CDR3aa: CASSVVGMGEQFF
CDR3nt: TGTGCCAGCAGCGTAGTGGGAATGGGTGAGCAGTTCTTC

d_gene: TRBD1
abundance: few
j_gene: TRBJ1-1
v_gene: TRBV12-3/TRBV12-4
CDR3aa: CASSLRHQGAEAFF
CDR3nt: TGTGCCAGCAGTTTAAGGCATCAGGGGGCTGAAGCTTTCTTT

d_gene: TRBD2
abundance: few
j_gene: TRBJ2-7
v_gene: TRBV20-1
CDR3aa: CSARYGTSGYPSYEQYF
CDR3nt: TGCAGTGCTAGATACGGGACTAGCGGGTACCCATCCTACGAGCAGTACTTC

d_gene: -
abundance: many
j_gene: TRBJ1-1
v_gene: TRBV18
CDR3aa: CASSNDRNTEAFF
CDR3nt: TGTGCCAGCTCTAACGACAGAAACACTGAAGCTTTCTTT

d_gene: -
abundance: -
j_gene: TRBJ2-5
v_gene: TRBV7-2
CDR3aa: CASSPNQENRYETQYF
CDR3nt: TGTGCCAGCAGCCCAAATCAAGAGAACCGGTACGAGACCCAGTACTTC

d_gene: TRBD2
abundance: -
j_gene: TRBJ2-2
v_gene: TRBV2
CDR3aa: CASLAGLTGELFF
CDR3nt: TGTGCCAGTCTAGCGGGGCTCACCGGGGAGCTGTTTTTT

d_gene: TRBD2
abundance: -
j_gene: TRBJ2-1
v_gene: TRBV29-1
CDR3aa: CSAEGGRGSYNEQFF
CDR3nt: TGCAGCGCCGAAGGCGGGAGGGGCTCCTACAATGAGCAGTTCTTC

d_gene: -
abundance: many
j_gene: TRBJ2-2
v_gene: TRBV10-3
CDR3aa: CAISESANTGELFF
CDR3nt: TGTGCCATCAGTGAGTCAGCGAACACCGGGGAGCTGTTTTTT

d_gene: TRBD1
abundance: many
j_gene: TRBJ1-2
v_gene: TRBV12-3/TRBV12-4
CDR3aa: CASRGQGDYGYTF
CDR3nt: TGTGCCAGCAGAGGACAGGGGGACTATGGCTACACCTTC

d_gene: -
abundance: -
j_gene: TRBJ1-6
v_gene: TRBV5-6
CDR3aa: CASSQGRGSPLHF
CDR3nt: TGTGCCAGCAGCCAGGGTCGTGGTTCACCCCTCCACTTT

d_gene: TRBD1
abundance: few
j_gene: TRBJ2-2
v_gene: TRBV25-1
CDR3aa: CATTGQPNTGELFF
CDR3nt: TGTGCCACAACGGGACAGCCTAACACCGGGGAGCTGTTTTTT

d_gene: -
abundance: -
j_gene: TRBJ2-1
v_gene: TRBV7-2
CDR3aa: CASSWSSASSYNEQFF
CDR3nt: TGTGCCAGCAGCTGGTCTAGCGCGAGCTCCTACAATGAGCAGTTCTTC

d_gene: -
abundance: many
j_gene: TRBJ2-5
v_gene: TRBV12-3/TRBV12-4
CDR3aa: CASTNLETQYF
CDR3nt: TGTGCCAGCACCAACCTAGAGACCCAGTACTTC

d_gene: -
abundance: -
j_gene: TRBJ1-3
v_gene: TRBV12-3/TRBV12-4
CDR3aa: CASGPTNPSGNTIYF
CDR3nt: TGTGCCAGCGGGCCGACGAACCCCTCTGGAAACACCATATATTTT

d_gene: -
abundance: many
j_gene: TRBJ2-5
v_gene: TRBV20-1
CDR3aa: CSARWSQETQYF
CDR3nt: TGCAGTGCTAGGTGGTCACAAGAGACCCAGTACTTC

d_gene: -
abundance: -
j_gene: TRBJ2-7
v_gene: TRBV6-5
CDR3aa: CASSYSRAREQYF
CDR3nt: TGTGCCAGCAGTTACTCGAGGGCTCGGGAGCAGTACTTC

d_gene: -
abundance: many
j_gene: TRBJ2-7
v_gene: TRBV20-1
CDR3aa: CSARPRRSSYEQYF
CDR3nt: TGCAGTGCTAGACCTAGGAGGAGCTCCTACGAGCAGTACTTC

d_gene: TRBD2
abundance: -
j_gene: TRBJ2-4
v_gene: TRBV5-6
CDR3aa: CASSSGLDWYF
CDR3nt: TGTGCCAGCAGCTCGGGACTAGATTGGTACTTC

d_gene: TRBD1
abundance: -
j_gene: TRBJ1-2
v_gene: TRBV25-1
CDR3aa: CASSEQGDYGYTF
CDR3nt: TGTGCCAGCAGTGAGCAGGGGGACTATGGCTACACCTTC

d_gene: TRBD2
abundance: -
j_gene: TRBJ2-1
v_gene: TRBV5-1
CDR3aa: CASSSGWYNEQFF
CDR3nt: TGCGCCAGCAGTAGCGGGTGGTACAATGAGCAGTTCTTC

d_gene: -
abundance: -
j_gene: TRBJ1-1
v_gene: TRBV5-1
CDR3aa: CASSLASGNTEAFF
CDR3nt: TGTGCCAGCAGTTTAGCGAGTGGGAACACTGAAGCTTTCTTT

d_gene: TRBD1
abundance: -
j_gene: TRBJ2-5
v_gene: TRBV5-5
CDR3aa: CASSPGTGIAETQYF
CDR3nt: TGTGCCAGCAGCCCCGGGACAGGGATCGCAGAGACCCAGTACTTC

d_gene: -
abundance: -
j_gene: TRBJ1-4
v_gene: TRBV10-1
CDR3aa: CASSPGRGVNEKLFF
CDR3nt: TGCGCCAGCAGCCCGGGTAGGGGAGTGAACGAAAAACTGTTTTTT

d_gene: TRBD2
abundance: -
j_gene: TRBJ2-7
v_gene: TRBV20-1
CDR3aa: CSAGPPGLAVGEQYF
CDR3nt: TGCAGTGCTGGTCCTCCGGGACTAGCGGTGGGGGAGCAGTACTTC

d_gene: TRBD1
abundance: few
j_gene: TRBJ1-4
v_gene: TRBV29-1
CDR3aa: CSAQTGAGEKLFF
CDR3nt: TGCAGCGCCCAGACAGGGGCAGGGGAAAAACTGTTTTTT

d_gene: -
abundance: -
j_gene: TRBJ2-1
v_gene: TRBV12-3/TRBV12-4
CDR3aa: CASSLNGRVYNEQFF
CDR3nt: TGTGCCAGCAGTTTAAACGGACGGGTCTACAATGAGCAGTTCTTC

d_gene: -
abundance: once
j_gene: TRBJ2-3
v_gene: TRBV4-2
CDR3aa: CASSQGSLSLDTQYF
CDR3nt: TGTGCCAGCAGCCAAGGTTCGCTAAGCCTTGATACGCAGTATTTT

d_gene: -
abundance: few
j_gene: TRBJ2-7
v_gene: TRBV20-1
CDR3aa: CSATWAQGGEQYF
CDR3nt: TGCAGTGCTACCTGGGCGCAGGGCGGCGAGCAGTACTTC

d_gene: -
abundance: -
j_gene: TRBJ2-7
v_gene: TRBV6-1
CDR3aa: CASSEETGESYEQYF
CDR3nt: TGTGCCAGCAGTGAGGAGACAGGCGAATCCTACGAGCAGTACTTC

d_gene: TRBD2
abundance: -
j_gene: TRBJ2-1
v_gene: TRBV12-3/TRBV12-4
CDR3aa: CASRLAGGREQFF
CDR3nt: TGTGCCAGCAGGCTAGCGGGGGGCCGTGAGCAGTTCTTC

d_gene: -
abundance: -
j_gene: TRBJ2-3
v_gene: TRBV5-4
CDR3aa: CASSLMADTDTQYF
CDR3nt: TGTGCCAGCAGCTTGATGGCAGACACAGATACGCAGTATTTT

d_gene: -
abundance: few
j_gene: TRBJ2-1
v_gene: TRBV2
CDR3aa: CASSEVRAPLNEQFF
CDR3nt: TGTGCCAGCAGTGAAGTGCGGGCCCCCCTGAATGAGCAGTTCTTC

d_gene: TRBD2
abundance: -
j_gene: TRBJ2-5
v_gene: TRBV20-1
CDR3aa: CSAILFGTSGGQETQYF
CDR3nt: TGCAGTGCGATACTTTTCGGGACTAGCGGGGGTCAAGAGACCCAGTACTTC

d_gene: TRBD1
abundance: -
j_gene: TRBJ1-1
v_gene: TRBV12-3/TRBV12-4
CDR3aa: CASSLQGGWGTEAFF
CDR3nt: TGTGCCAGCAGTCTCCAGGGGGGTTGGGGCACTGAAGCTTTCTTT

d_gene: -
abundance: many
j_gene: TRBJ2-5
v_gene: TRBV12-3/TRBV12-4
CDR3aa: CASSSHGGGETQYF
CDR3nt: TGTGCCAGCAGTTCCCACGGCGGAGGAGAGACCCAGTACTTC

d_gene: -
abundance: few
j_gene: TRBJ1-1
v_gene: TRBV7-8
CDR3aa: CASSLFPKALRTEAFF
CDR3nt: TGTGCCAGCAGCCTCTTCCCGAAAGCCTTAAGAACTGAAGCTTTCTTT

d_gene: -
abundance: few
j_gene: TRBJ1-2
v_gene: TRBV29-1
CDR3aa: CSVDPGYGYGYTF
CDR3nt: TGCAGCGTTGACCCAGGGTACGGCTATGGCTACACCTTC

d_gene: -
abundance: -
j_gene: TRBJ2-2
v_gene: TRBV20-1
CDR3aa: CSARMGLAGELFF
CDR3nt: TGCAGTGCTAGAATGGGGCTCGCCGGGGAGCTGTTTTTT

d_gene: TRBD1
abundance: few
j_gene: TRBJ2-3
v_gene: TRBV15
CDR3aa: CATSRGQGAKTTQYF
CDR3nt: TGTGCCACCAGCAGAGGACAGGGGGCTAAGACCACGCAGTATTTT

d_gene: -
abundance: -
j_gene: TRBJ2-1
v_gene: TRBV29-1
CDR3aa: CSGSKTEQFF
CDR3nt: TGCAGCGGCTCAAAAACGGAGCAGTTCTTC